Included here is one TCR beta chain sequence, with context. Next came a second PCR, run for roughly 6 to 11 cycles, which used a sample-barcoded 5' primer along with a J-beta primer mix. In TCRdb, the 5' RACE reads were re-called with MiXCR into one record per CDR3 protein. The sample holds 750,000 to 950,000 distinct CDR3 sequences, under 30% seen once. The sample is drawn from a study of blood T cells in healthy people across ages. PBMCs were isolated at a quantity of at least 6 million per sample. The same sample was also used in a study of T cells of mothers and their children. That paper notes: Every mother supplied over 8.5 million TCR beta CDR3 reads and every child a few million.

Sequenced material: blood. This clonotype was obtained from a boy between 10 and 17 years old in good health.

The CDR3 loop is CASSYVGSSYEQYF. The CDR3 bases are TGTGCCAGCAGCTACGTCGGGAGCTCCTACGAGCAGTACTTC. The chain has TRBV7-9 and TRBJ2-7, with a tentative D call TRBD2 (6 bases). CDR3 size: 14 residues. The germline CDR1 and CDR2 sequences are SEHNR and FQNEAQ (reference sequence). Trimming shortened V by 4 bases and J by 0 bases, and 10 bases separated the two germline ends.